The 22 T cell receptor beta chains below were found in one sample sequenced in a study of blood T cell repertoires in COVID-19. Only in-frame clones appear in the TCRdb table, and some are missing; sequencing was by immunoSEQ multiplex PCR. The sample records about 260,000 clones, roughly 86% being singletons. Sequencing used peripheral blood. The source of these receptors is a woman between 25 and 40 years old with COVID-19, enrolled during active disease.

This chain joins TRBV24-1 and TRBJ2-3, with TRBD2 matching over 7 bases. Trimming removed 6 bases from V and 8 bases from J; junction bases left unmatched: 7. The V gene's germline CDR1 is KGHDR and CDR2 SFDVKD. The CDR3 runs to 13 residues. The CDR3 reads CATSSRLAATQYF. DNA of the CDR3: TGTGCCACCAGTTCCCGACTAGCCGCTACGCAGTATTTT.

This clone was seen only a few times. This chain links TRBV2 with TRBJ1-6; tentative D call: TRBD1 (6 bases). The germline V gene encodes CDR1 SNHLY and CDR2 FYNNEI. The CDR3 runs 13 residues. Deletions cut 6 bases from V and 10 bases from J, with 13 bases between. CDR3 amino acids: CASRVGQGSPLHF. The CDR3 DNA follows: TGTGCCAGCAGGGTGGGACAAGGATCACCCCTCCACTTT.

The chain employs TRBV28 and TRBJ2-1; TRBD2 agrees at 13 bases. This CDR3 has 16 amino acids. Trimming cost V 8 bases and J 9 bases; bases outside gene matches: 13. Germline V gene sequence: CDR1 MDHEN, CDR2 SYDVKM. CDR3 sequence (DNA): TGTGCCAGCGGATCCGCTCCGGGACTAGCGGGAAGTGAGCAGTTCTTC. Residues: CASGSAPGLAGSEQFF.

J is TRBJ2-1 and V is TRBV5-1; TRBD2 agrees at 8 bases. Germline CDR1 and CDR2: SGHRS and YFSETQ. Trimming at V came to 5 bases and at J to 6 bases, leaving 1 base not matched to a gene. CDR3 size: 12 residues. For the CDR3, the DNA is TGCGCCAGCAGAGCGGGAGCCAATGAGCAGTTCTTC. Its translation is CASRAGANEQFF.

The CDR3 coding sequence is TGTGCCAGCAGTTTAACCCCCTGGGGATTCGGGACCTACGAGCAGTACTTC. This encodes CASSLTPWGFGTYEQYF. The chain links TRBV28 to TRBJ2-7; tentatively, D is TRBD2 (5 bases). This CDR3 contains 17 residues. Trimming removed 2 bases at V and 2 bases at J, with 19 bases between. Germline V gene sequence: CDR1 MDHEN, CDR2 SYDVKM.

V is TRBV7-9 and J is TRBJ2-1, with TRBD2 matching over 11 bases. Germline V gene lookup returns CDR1 SEHNR and CDR2 FQNEAQ (reference sequence). The junction had 10 bases not matched to a gene; V was cut back by 3 bases and J by 12 bases. This CDR3 comprises 15 residues. The CDR3, as DNA: TGTGCCAGCAGCTTTCCGGGACTAGCGGCACCCCGGCAGTTCTTC. Translating it yields CASSFPGLAAPRQFF.

Here the CDR3 reads CAIRSGGSDIQYF. CDR3 in DNA: TGTGCCATCAGGTCTGGGGGGTCGGACATTCAGTACTTC. The V call is TRBV10-3, the J call TRBJ2-4, with D perhaps TRBD2 (6 bases). This CDR3 region has 13 residues. CDR1 and CDR2 (germline): ENHRY, SYGVKD. V was cut by 6 bases and J by 8 bases, with 14 bases left in between.

This clone has ten or more counts. The chain links TRBV19 to TRBJ2-1; the match to TRBD2 covers 8 bases. Germline values: CDR1 LNHDA, CDR2 SQIVND (reference sequence). This CDR3 has 15 residues. V shed 5 bases, J shed 7 bases, and the junction held 10 bases outside the gene matches. CDR3 sequence reads: CASSGVIAGYNEQFF. Written as DNA, the CDR3 is TGTGCCAGTAGTGGGGTAATAGCGGGGTATAATGAGCAGTTCTTC.

This clone came up once. The chain uses TRBV29-1 and TRBJ2-6, with a tentative D call TRBD2 (5 bases). Between the trimmed V and J ends, which lost 1 base and 2 bases, there was a span of 6 bases. Germline V gives CDR1 SQVTM, CDR2 ANQGSEA. The CDR3 runs 14 residues. CDR3 sequence: CSVEGGTGANVLTF. For the CDR3, the DNA is TGCAGCGTTGAAGGAGGGACTGGGGCCAACGTCCTGACTTTC.

This chain joins TRBV7-8 and TRBJ1-1; possibly TRBD1 for D (6 bases). The CDR3 has 15 residues. V lost 4 bases to trimming and J lost 4 bases, with 16 bases between them. The germline V gene has CDR1 SGHVS and CDR2 FQNEAQ. The CDR3 DNA is TGTGCCAGCAGCTCTAGTGGGGGAGGGGGCACTGAAGCTTTCTTT. Protein sequence: CASSSSGGGGTEAFF.

This chain connects TRBV9 to TRBJ2-7; D uncertain. Per germline, CDR1 SGDLS and CDR2 YYNGEE. The V end was cut by 2 bases, the J end by 3 bases, with 12 bases between. The CDR3 extends over 14 amino acids. The CDR3 region is CASSVTGAGYEQYF. CDR3 coding DNA: TGTGCCAGCAGCGTTACCGGAGCCGGCTACGAGCAGTACTTC.

The chain joins TRBV7-2 to TRBJ2-1; weak D call: TRBD1 (5 bases). The V end lost 11 bases, the J end lost 4 bases, and 12 bases lay between the germline ends. Germline CDR1 is SGHTA and CDR2 is FQGNSA. The CDR3 length is 12 residues. The CDR3 sequence: CACTRAYNEQFF. CDR3 DNA: TGTGCCTGCACCAGGGCTTACAATGAGCAGTTCTTC. Looking up the rest from reference TRBV7-2 and TRBJ2-1 gives the full variable domain: GAGVSQSPSNKVTEKGKDVELRCDPISGHTALYWYRQSLGQGLEFLIYFQGNSAPDKSGLPSDRFSAERTGGSVSTLTIQRTQQEDSAVYLCACTRAYNEQFFGPGTRLTVL.

The chain is built from TRBV6-6 and TRBJ2-7; perhaps TRBD1 as D (7 bases). This CDR3 is 15 amino acids long. Trimming removed 3 bases from V and 2 bases from J, with 14 bases in between. The germline gives CDR1 MNHNY, CDR2 SVGAGI (reference sequence). In nucleotides, the CDR3 is TGTGCCAGCAGTTATCCAGGGGGGTTGCCCTACGAGCAGTACTTC. It specifies CASSYPGGLPYEQYF.

This rearrangement joins TRBV11-2 to TRBJ2-3, with D possibly being TRBD1 (5 bases). Per germline, CDR1 SGHAT and CDR2 FQNNGV. CDR3 length: 13 amino acids. V gave up 1 base and J gave up 3 bases, with 5 bases separating them. CDR3 coding DNA: TGTGCCAGCAGCTTAGCAGGGACAGATACGCAGTATTTT. This gives the protein CASSLAGTDTQYF.

This chain connects TRBV5-6 to TRBJ1-2; D is unresolved. The CDR3 sequence is 15 residues long. Germline lookup yields CDR1 SGHDT and CDR2 YYEEEE. Trimming removed 0 bases from V and 2 bases from J, with 11 bases in between. The CDR3 DNA reads as TGTGCCAGCAGCTTGGTAGGGAGGCCCAACTATGGCTACACCTTC. Its translation is CASSLVGRPNYGYTF. The full variable domain, rest sourced from reference TRBV5-6 and TRBJ1-2, is DAGVTQSPTHLIKTRGQQVTLRCSPKSGHDTVSWYQQALGQGPQFIFQYYEEEERQRGNFPDRFSGHQFPNYSSELNVNALLLGDSALYLCASSLVGRPNYGYTFGSGTRLTVV.

The rearrangement links TRBV6-5 to TRBJ1-2; D may be TRBD1 (5 bases). With 6 bases removed from V and 8 bases from J, the gap between germline ends came to 16 bases. Germline CDR1 MNHEY, CDR2 SVGAGI. The CDR3 runs 13 residues. The CDR3 reads CASSRTPSAGYTF. CDR3 DNA sequence: TGTGCCAGCAGCCGGACACCGTCCGCGGGCTACACCTTC.

V usage is TRBV7-8 and J usage is TRBJ1-2; D is ambiguous. V was pared by 2 bases and J by 6 bases, with 19 bases between. Germline V gives CDR1 SGHVS, CDR2 FQNEAQ. The CDR3 length is 16 residues. The DNA of the CDR3 is TGTGCCAGCAGCTTATCGCTTGCGCCCACGCAGGATGGCTACACCTTC. Residues: CASSLSLAPTQDGYTF.

This clone has only one observation. The chain joins TRBV9 to TRBJ2-3; perhaps TRBD1 as D (6 bases). The CDR3 loop spans 12 amino acids. With 1 base removed from V and 6 bases from J, the gap between germline ends came to 6 bases. CDR1 and CDR2 from the germline V gene are SGDLS and YYNGEE. The CDR3 sequence is CASSVQGDTQYF. CDR3 nucleotides: TGTGCCAGCAGCGTACAGGGGGATACGCAGTATTTT.

The rearrangement links TRBV2 to TRBJ1-4; TRBD1 agrees at 7 bases. The germline V gene has CDR1 SNHLY and CDR2 FYNNEI. V lost 1 base and J lost 8; bases outside the gene matches: 7. The CDR3 has 15 residues. In DNA, the CDR3 is TGTGCCAGCAGTGAAGACGGGACAGCATACGAAAAACTGTTTTTT. Residues: CASSEDGTAYEKLFF.

The chain links TRBV10-1 to TRBJ2-1, with 7 bases matching TRBD2. This CDR3 is 14 amino acids long. Per the germline V gene, CDR1 is WNHNN and CDR2 is SYGVQD (reference sequence). V shed 4 bases and J 8 bases; nucleotides not matched to a gene: 8. For the CDR3, the DNA is TGCGCCAGCAGTGTTGGACTAGACCCCGATGAGCAGTTCTTC. Its translation is CASSVGLDPDEQFF.

The chain couples TRBV19 to TRBJ1-5, with D possibly matching TRBD1 (6 bases). In germline, CDR1 is LNHDA, CDR2 SQIVND (reference sequence). The CDR3 length is 14 residues. V lost 5 bases to trimming and J lost 7 bases, with 15 bases between them. This CDR3 is CASSVRGTGQPQHF. The CDR3 region has the DNA TGTGCCAGTAGTGTCAGAGGTACAGGGCAGCCCCAGCATTTT.

The chain links TRBV2 to TRBJ2-2, with 8 bases identical to TRBD1. The CDR3 has 15 residues. Germline V CDR1 and CDR2: SNHLY, FYNNEI. The junction had 9 bases not matched to a gene; V was cut back by 8 bases and J by 4 bases. The CDR3 spells CASRMGQASTGELFF. In nucleotides, the CDR3 is TGTGCCAGCCGAATGGGACAGGCATCCACCGGGGAGCTGTTTTTT.